A single sample gave rise to the 26 T cell receptor beta chains below, sequenced in a study of blood T cell repertoires in COVID-19. Profiled with immunoSEQ multiplex PCR; TCRdb holds only in-frame clones, not every one. The sample holds around 220,000 clones, 80% seen once. Sequenced sample: peripheral blood. The receptor source for this set is a human donor in a cohort sampled during active COVID-19.

This clone has more than one count but fewer than ten. The V and J genes are TRBV4-2 and TRBJ2-1, with 9 bases fitting TRBD2. Losses at the gene ends were 0 bases for V and 8 bases for J; bases not matched to a gene: 17. Germline V gene sequence: CDR1 LGHNA, CDR2 YNFKEQ. CDR3 size: 19 residues. DNA of the CDR3: TGTGCCAGCAGCCAAGATAGTCTGGGGAGCGGGAGGTCTGCTCATGAGCAGTTCTTC. This translates into CASSQDSLGSGRSAHEQFF.

In the case of this clone: Other nucleotide sequences from this sample produce the same CDR3. The chain combines TRBV6-5 with TRBJ1-2; D might be TRBD1 (5 bases). V lost 2 bases and J lost 4, with 8 bases in between. Per the germline V gene, CDR1 is MNHEY and CDR2 is SVGAGI. The CDR3 has 13 residues. CDR3 amino acids: CASSYGGGYGYTF. The CDR3 DNA is TGTGCCAGCAGTTACGGGGGAGGCTATGGCTACACCTTC.

This clone was observed once. The CDR3 region has the DNA TGTGCCAGCAGTATGCCGGGACTAGCGGGAGGGCCAGAGACCCAGTACTTC. This encodes CASSMPGLAGGPETQYF. The rearrangement uses TRBV6-2 or TRBV6-3 and TRBJ2-5; 16 bases are shared with TRBD2. The CDR3 has 17 amino acids. The ends lost 5 bases at V and 4 bases at J; junction bases unmatched: 7. From germline, CDR1 is MNHEY and CDR2 SVGEGT.

This clone is a singleton in its sample. The chain employs TRBV27 and TRBJ2-2, with D perhaps TRBD2 (5 bases). The CDR3 totals 16 residues. The germline V gene encodes CDR1 MNHEY and CDR2 SMNVEV (reference sequence). V was cut by 5 bases and J by 0 bases, with 13 bases left in between. CDR3 sequence: CASSPRTRANTGELFF. The CDR3 bases are TGTGCCAGCAGTCCTCGGACTCGGGCGAACACCGGGGAGCTGTTTTTT.

The chain employs TRBV6-5 and TRBJ2-3; 10 bases align to TRBD2. With 6 bases clipped from V and 1 base from J, the junction kept 4 bases outside the gene matches. The germline V gene encodes CDR1 MNHEY and CDR2 SVGAGI. The CDR3 has 15 residues. The CDR3 spells CASSGSGRRTDTQYF. The CDR3 coding sequence is TGTGCCAGCAGCGGTAGCGGGAGGCGCACAGATACGCAGTATTTT.

The CDR3 sequence: CASSYTGEEQYF. DNA of the CDR3: TGTGCCAGCAGTTACACCGGGGAAGAGCAGTACTTC. This chain uses TRBV6-5 with TRBJ2-7; D possibly corresponds to TRBD2 (5 bases). Germline V gene lookup returns CDR1 MNHEY and CDR2 SVGAGI. Trimming pared 2 bases from V and 7 bases from J, leaving 9 bases between. The CDR3 loop spans 12 amino acids.

The V call is TRBV19, the J call TRBJ1-5, with D perhaps TRBD1 (5 bases). V lost 1 base, J lost 6 bases, and 16 bases lay in between. Germline V CDR1 and CDR2: LNHDA, SQIVND (reference sequence). The CDR3 length is 16 residues. The CDR3 nucleotides are TGTGCCAGTAGTATAGCTGGCAGGGTGGGCGGTCAGCCCCAGCATTTT. This encodes CASSIAGRVGGQPQHF.

V gene TRBV2 combines with J gene TRBJ1-6; 7 bases are a match to TRBD1. The junction had 4 bases not matched to a gene; V was cut back by 1 base and J by 7 bases. This CDR3 is 15 amino acids long. Germline assignment: CDR1 SNHLY and CDR2 FYNNEI. The CDR3 DNA sequence: TGTGCCAGCAGTGAAGGACAGGGTAGGAATTCACCCCTCCACTTT. It yields the protein CASSEGQGRNSPLHF.

This chain connects TRBV2 to TRBJ2-5, with TRBD1 matching over 9 bases. Trimming cost V 4 bases and J 2 bases; bases outside gene matches: 17. The length of the CDR3 is 19 residues. Germline CDR1 SNHLY, CDR2 FYNNEI. The CDR3 DNA reads TGTGCCAGCAGTGGAGTCGGGAAACTTGGGACAGGGCCTCAAGAGACCCAGTACTTC. Translation: CASSGVGKLGTGPQETQYF.

The V and J genes are TRBV5-1 and TRBJ1-1, with D perhaps TRBD1 (6 bases). This CDR3 has 16 amino acids. The germline CDR1 and CDR2 sequences are SGHRS and YFSETQ. V lost 7 bases and J 0 bases, leaving 19 bases between the germline ends. CDR3 protein: CASQIGGLDVNTEAFF. The CDR3 region has the DNA TGCGCCAGCCAGATCGGGGGGCTGGACGTGAACACTGAAGCTTTCTTT.

This chain connects TRBV7-8 to TRBJ2-7, with TRBD2 matching 7 bases. Per the germline V gene, CDR1 is SGHVS and CDR2 is FQNEAQ. This CDR3 is 15 amino acids long. V trimming: 5 bases; J trimming: 2 bases; junction bases outside the gene matches: 9. The CDR3: CASSHLLATTYEQYF. The CDR3 DNA is TGTGCCAGCAGCCACTTACTAGCGACTACCTACGAGCAGTACTTC.

The chain has TRBV6-2 or TRBV6-3 and TRBJ2-3; D is perhaps TRBD2 (6 bases). The CDR3 covers 17 residues. Germline lookup yields CDR1 MNHEY and CDR2 SVGEGT. Between the trimmed V and J ends, which lost 0 bases and 2 bases, there was a span of 15 bases. The CDR3 here is CASSYSGLIGPTDTQYF. The CDR3 nucleotides are TGTGCCAGCAGTTACTCGGGACTTATTGGGCCCACAGATACGCAGTATTTT.

This chain connects TRBV2 to TRBJ2-5, with D maybe TRBD1 (6 bases). Germline V lookup: CDR1 SNHLY, CDR2 FYNNEI. V shed 11 bases and J shed 5 bases, with 12 bases lying between them. The CDR3 loop spans 11 amino acids. The CDR3 DNA follows: TGTGCCGGCAAGGGGGAGGAGACCCAGTACTTC. Protein: CAGKGEETQYF.

The chain uses TRBV11-2 and TRBJ1-1; a possible D gene is TRBD1 (5 bases). Trimming cost V 3 bases and J 5 bases, with 19 bases left between them. There are 16 residues in the CDR3. Germline V gene data show CDR1 as SGHAT and CDR2 as FQNNGV. The CDR3: CASSFFGPRRGTEAFF. The DNA for the CDR3 is TGTGCCAGCAGCTTCTTCGGTCCCCGGAGGGGTACTGAAGCTTTCTTT.

This chain uses TRBV9 with TRBJ2-3; D is undetermined. The germline V and J ends were trimmed by 3 bases and 5 bases, with 16 bases remaining between them. This CDR3 has 15 amino acids. Germline V gene lookup returns CDR1 SGDLS and CDR2 YYNGEE. The CDR3 region has the DNA TGTGCCAGCAGCGGGTTAGAGGCCCCACGAGATACGCAGTATTTT. It codes for CASSGLEAPRDTQYF.

The CDR3 region is CATASSMNTEAFF. The CDR3 DNA follows: TGTGCCACAGCCTCTAGCATGAACACTGAAGCTTTCTTT. The chain carries TRBV10-3 and TRBJ1-1; the D is unclear. The CDR3 length is 13 residues. V lost 10 bases and J 0 bases, leaving 12 bases between the germline ends. Germline V gives CDR1 ENHRY, CDR2 SYGVKD.

The V gene is TRBV7-3, the J gene TRBJ2-7, with 12 bases fitting TRBD2. Per the germline V gene, CDR1 is SGHTA and CDR2 is FQGTGA. The CDR3 is 13 residues long. J lost 6 bases, V lost 5 bases, and 2 bases had no gene match. The CDR3 nucleotides are TGTGCCAGCAGCGGACTAGCGGGATCCGAGCAGTACTTC. Encoded protein: CASSGLAGSEQYF.

J is TRBJ1-2 and V is TRBV10-3, with D tentatively TRBD1 (5 bases). Deletions cut 5 bases from V and 4 bases from J, with 14 bases between. Germline V lookup: CDR1 ENHRY, CDR2 SYGVKD. There are 14 residues in the CDR3. This CDR3 is CAISRGGLGYGYTF. The CDR3 region has the DNA TGTGCCATCAGTCGCGGGGGGTTGGGCTATGGCTACACCTTC.

This clone was recorded a few times. V and J are TRBV7-9 and TRBJ1-1; 8 nucleotides align to TRBD1. The CDR3 is made up of 14 amino acids. Trimming removed 6 bases from V and 8 bases from J; junction bases left unmatched: 11. Germline V lookup: CDR1 SEHNR, CDR2 FQNEAQ (reference sequence). The CDR3 loop reads CASSRGQGLLEAFF. The CDR3 region has the DNA TGTGCCAGCAGTCGTGGACAGGGTCTCTTAGAAGCTTTCTTT.

This chain uses TRBV19 with TRBJ1-1; TRBD1 might be the D (6 bases). The CDR3 sequence is 14 residues long. V lost 3 bases and J lost 3, with 11 bases in between. Germline loops: CDR1 LNHDA, CDR2 SQIVND (reference sequence). In DNA, the CDR3 is TGTGCCAGTAGTATGTCGGGGGGCCACACTGAAGCTTTCTTT. This gives the protein CASSMSGGHTEAFF.

The chain is built from TRBV6-5 and TRBJ1-1; TRBD1 matches 9 bases. The CDR3 is 15 amino acids. J gave up 7 bases and V 6 bases, and 12 bases lay outside the gene matches. Germline CDR1 MNHEY, CDR2 SVGAGI. Here the CDR3 reads CASRGRGTGSNEAFF. CDR3 nucleotides: TGTGCCAGCAGAGGGAGGGGGACAGGGTCCAATGAAGCTTTCTTT.

This clone appeared a single time. The V call is TRBV15, the J call TRBJ2-5; D might be TRBD2 (6 bases). CDR3 size: 16 residues. V gave up 1 base and J gave up 5 bases, with 17 bases separating them. CDR1 LNHNV and CDR2 YYDKDF come from the germline V gene (reference sequence). The CDR3 loop reads CATSRGDGSLRETQYF. The CDR3 bases are TGTGCCACCAGCAGAGGGGACGGGAGCCTAAGGGAGACCCAGTACTTC.

The chain carries TRBV11-2 and TRBJ2-5; unclear D gene. The CDR3 length is 15 residues. Germline CDR1 reads SGHAT; CDR2 reads FQNNGV. Deletions cut 2 bases from V and 5 bases from J, with 15 bases between. CDR3 in DNA: TGTGCCAGCAGCTTATTCGCCCCATCCCGGGAGACCCAGTACTTC. It is translated as CASSLFAPSRETQYF. Filled out from reference TRBV11-2 and TRBJ2-5, the complete variable domain reads EAGVAQSPRYKIIEKRQSVAFWCNPISGHATLYWYQQILGQGPKLLIQFQNNGVVDDSQLPKDRFSAERLKGVDSTLKIQPAKLEDSAVYLCASSLFAPSRETQYFGPGTRLLVL.

The chain joins TRBV18 to TRBJ2-7; TRBD1 agrees at 10 bases. Germline CDR1 is KGHSH and CDR2 is LQKENI. V shed 5 bases and J 12 bases; nucleotides not matched to a gene: 7. The CDR3 extends over 12 amino acids. CDR3 in amino acids: CASSTSRDRGYF. The CDR3 DNA follows: TGTGCCAGCTCAACTTCCCGGGACAGGGGGTACTTC. Drawing the rest from reference TRBV18 and TRBJ2-7, the complete variable domain is NAGVMQNPRHLVRRRGQEARLRCSPMKGHSHVYWYRQLPEEGLKFMVYLQKENIIDESGMPKERFSAEFPKEGPSILRIQQVVRGDSAAYFCASSTSRDRGYFGPGTRLTVT.

This sequence joins TRBV27 and TRBJ1-2; 8 positions match TRBD1. The V segment lost 4 bases and the J segment 4 bases; nucleotides outside the gene matches: 5. The length of the CDR3 is 14 residues. CDR1 and CDR2 from the germline V gene are MNHEY and SMNVEV (reference sequence). CDR3 loop: CASSWTGLGYGYTF. The CDR3 nucleotides are TGTGCCAGCAGTTGGACAGGGCTCGGCTATGGCTACACCTTC.

In this sample, this clone turned up once. V usage is TRBV6-5 and J usage is TRBJ2-1; 11 bases line up with TRBD2. The CDR3 sequence is 15 residues long. The V gene end was trimmed by 6 bases and the J gene end by 5 bases; junction bases not matched to a gene: 6. The germline V gene encodes CDR1 MNHEY and CDR2 SVGAGI. The CDR3 nucleotides read TGTGCCAGCAGACCAACTAGCGGGGGTAACAATGAGCAGTTCTTC. It yields the protein CASRPTSGGNNEQFF.